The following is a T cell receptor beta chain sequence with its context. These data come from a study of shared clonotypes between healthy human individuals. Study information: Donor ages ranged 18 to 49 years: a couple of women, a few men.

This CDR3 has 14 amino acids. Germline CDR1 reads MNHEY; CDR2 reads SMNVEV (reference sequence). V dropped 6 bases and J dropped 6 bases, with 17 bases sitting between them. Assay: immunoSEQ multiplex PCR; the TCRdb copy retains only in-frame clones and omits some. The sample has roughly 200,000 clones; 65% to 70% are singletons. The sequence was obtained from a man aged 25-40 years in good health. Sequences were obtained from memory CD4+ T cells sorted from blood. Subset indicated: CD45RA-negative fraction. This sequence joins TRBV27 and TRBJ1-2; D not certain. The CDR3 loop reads CASRRPGSSDGYTF. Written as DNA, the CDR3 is TGTGCCAGCAGGAGGCCCGGTAGTTCCGATGGCTACACCTTC.